This TCR beta chain was sequenced during a study of tumor and adjacent non-tumor tissue in lung cancer. Study-wide context: There were about 12 adenocarcinoma, 2 squamous cell carcinoma and 1 small cell lung cancer cases.

The CDR3 is 14 residues long, counting both termini. Germline CDR1 reads MNHNY; CDR2 reads SVGAGI (reference sequence). Study-wide findings and caveats: Normal lung showed higher cumulative top 100 clone frequency than tumor. Higher tumor TCR diversity was associated with shorter survival. Compared with tumor, normal lung showed significantly lower TCR diversity.

RNA was extracted from bulk tissue without any cell sorting. Three rounds of nested PCR, following a modified ARM-PCR protocol, produced the TCRbeta library. MiXCR, applied by TCRdb to the multiplex PCR reads, yields one record per CDR3 protein. The sample lists around 200,000 distinct CDR3 sequences; 71% were seen once. As regards this clonotype: Its antigen is not known. The missing conserved phenylalanine or tryptophan at the end of this CDR3 makes a read error likely. The DNA is omitted, as the CDR3 cannot be located on it reliably, and the CDR3 follows TCRdb's listing.

The chain employs TRBV6-6 and TRBJ1-2; the DNA was not compared with TRBD1, the D call given in the table. The source is a man aged 60 to 69 with non-small cell lung cancer. Material for sequencing was lung tumor tissue. CDR3 region: CASTLDRASYSYSL.